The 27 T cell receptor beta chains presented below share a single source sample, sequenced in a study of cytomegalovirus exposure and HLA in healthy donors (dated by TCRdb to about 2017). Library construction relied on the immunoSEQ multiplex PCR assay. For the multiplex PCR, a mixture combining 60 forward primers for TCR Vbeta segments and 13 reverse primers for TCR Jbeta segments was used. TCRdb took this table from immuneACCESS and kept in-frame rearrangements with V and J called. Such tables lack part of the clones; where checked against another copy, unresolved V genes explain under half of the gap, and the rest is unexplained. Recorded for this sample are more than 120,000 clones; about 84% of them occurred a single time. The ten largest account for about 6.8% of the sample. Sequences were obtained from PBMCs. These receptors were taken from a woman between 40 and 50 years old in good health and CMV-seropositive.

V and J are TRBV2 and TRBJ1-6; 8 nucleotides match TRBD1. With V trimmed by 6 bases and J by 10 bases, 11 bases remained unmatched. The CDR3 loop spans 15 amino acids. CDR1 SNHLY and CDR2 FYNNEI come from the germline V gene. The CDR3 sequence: CASRAPTGGASPLHF. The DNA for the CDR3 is TGTGCCAGCAGGGCTCCTACAGGGGGGGCGTCACCCCTCCACTTT.

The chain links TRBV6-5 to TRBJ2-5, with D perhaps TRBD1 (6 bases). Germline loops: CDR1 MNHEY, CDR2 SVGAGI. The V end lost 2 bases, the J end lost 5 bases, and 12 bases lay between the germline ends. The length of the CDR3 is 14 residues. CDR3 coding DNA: TGTGCCAGCAGTTACCGGGCAGGGGAGGAGACCCAGTACTTC. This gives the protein CASSYRAGEETQYF.

CDR3 residues: CASVREGGYGYTF. CDR3 DNA: TGTGCCAGCGTCCGGGAGGGAGGCTATGGCTACACCTTC. The rearrangement joins TRBV2 to TRBJ1-2; D ambiguous. Between the trimmed V and J ends, which lost 8 bases and 4 bases, there was a span of 14 bases. Germline CDR1 reads SNHLY; CDR2 reads FYNNEI. This CDR3 has 13 amino acids. The full variable domain, its missing parts supplied by reference TRBV2 and TRBJ1-2, is EPEVTQTPSHQVTQMGQEVILRCVPISNHLYFYWYRQILGQKVEFLVSFYNNEISEKSEIFDDQFSVERPDGSNFTLKIRSTKLEDSAMYFCASVREGGYGYTFGSGTRLTVV.

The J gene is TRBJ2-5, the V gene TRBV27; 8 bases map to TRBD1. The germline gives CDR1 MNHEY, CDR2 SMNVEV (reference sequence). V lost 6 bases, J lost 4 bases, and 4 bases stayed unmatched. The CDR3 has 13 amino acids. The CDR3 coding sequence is TGTGCCAGCAGAACACAGGGGGGAGAGACCCAGTACTTC. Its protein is CASRTQGGETQYF.

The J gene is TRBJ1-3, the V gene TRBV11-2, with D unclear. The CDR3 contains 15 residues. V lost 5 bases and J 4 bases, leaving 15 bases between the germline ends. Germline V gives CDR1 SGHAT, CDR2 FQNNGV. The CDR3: CASSPRTGGGNTIYF. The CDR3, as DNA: TGTGCCAGCAGCCCACGGACGGGCGGGGGAAACACCATATATTTT.

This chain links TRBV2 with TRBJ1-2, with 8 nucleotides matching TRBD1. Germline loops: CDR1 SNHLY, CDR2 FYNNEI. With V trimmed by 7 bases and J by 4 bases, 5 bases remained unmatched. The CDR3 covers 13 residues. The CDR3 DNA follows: TGTGCCAGCAAGCCGGGACAGGCCTATGGCTACACCTTC. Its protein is CASKPGQAYGYTF.

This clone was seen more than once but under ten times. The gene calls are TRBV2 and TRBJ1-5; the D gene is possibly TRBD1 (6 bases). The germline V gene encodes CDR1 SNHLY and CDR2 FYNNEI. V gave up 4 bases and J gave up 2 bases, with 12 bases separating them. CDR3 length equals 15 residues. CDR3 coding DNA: TGTGCCAGCAGTGTCTTACAGGGCGGCAATCAGCCCCAGCATTTT. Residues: CASSVLQGGNQPQHF. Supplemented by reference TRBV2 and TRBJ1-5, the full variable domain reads EPEVTQTPSHQVTQMGQEVILRCVPISNHLYFYWYRQILGQKVEFLVSFYNNEISEKSEIFDDQFSVERPDGSNFTLKIRSTKLEDSAMYFCASSVLQGGNQPQHFGDGTRLSIL.

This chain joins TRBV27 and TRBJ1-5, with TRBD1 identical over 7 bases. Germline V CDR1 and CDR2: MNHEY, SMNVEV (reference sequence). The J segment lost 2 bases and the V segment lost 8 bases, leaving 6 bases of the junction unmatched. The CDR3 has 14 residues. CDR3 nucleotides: TGTGCCAGCTCCAGACAGGGAGGCAATCAGCCCCAGCATTTT. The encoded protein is CASSRQGGNQPQHF.

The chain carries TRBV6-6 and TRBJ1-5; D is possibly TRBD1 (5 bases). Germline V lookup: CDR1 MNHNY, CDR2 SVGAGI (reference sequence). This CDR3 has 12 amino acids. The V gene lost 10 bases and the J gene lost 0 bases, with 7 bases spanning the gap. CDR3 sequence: CATDSSNQPQHF. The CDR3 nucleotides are TGTGCCACCGACAGTAGCAATCAGCCCCAGCATTTT.

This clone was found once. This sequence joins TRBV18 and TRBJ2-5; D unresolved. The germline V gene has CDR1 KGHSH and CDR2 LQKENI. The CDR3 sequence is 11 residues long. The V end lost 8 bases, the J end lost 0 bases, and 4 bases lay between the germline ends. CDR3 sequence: CASLDQETQYF. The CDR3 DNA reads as TGTGCCAGCCTAGACCAAGAGACCCAGTACTTC. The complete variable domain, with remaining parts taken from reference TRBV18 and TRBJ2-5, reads NAGVMQNPRHLVRRRGQEARLRCSPMKGHSHVYWYRQLPEEGLKFMVYLQKENIIDESGMPKERFSAEFPKEGPSILRIQQVVRGDSAAYFCASLDQETQYFGPGTRLLVL.

The CDR3 is CASSTGIGYGYTF. DNA for the CDR3: TGTGCCAGCAGCACAGGGATAGGATATGGCTACACCTTC. The chain employs TRBV6-4 and TRBJ1-2; D perhaps matches TRBD1 (6 bases). The CDR3 totals 13 residues. Trimming removed 6 bases at V and 5 bases at J, with 13 bases between. Germline V gene sequence: CDR1 MRHNA, CDR2 SNTAGT.

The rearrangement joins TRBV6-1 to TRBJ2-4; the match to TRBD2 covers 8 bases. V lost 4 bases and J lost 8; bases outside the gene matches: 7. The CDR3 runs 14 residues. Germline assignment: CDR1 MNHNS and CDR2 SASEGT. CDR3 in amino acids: CASSVASGSYIQYF. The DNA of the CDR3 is TGTGCCAGCAGTGTAGCCAGCGGGAGTTACATTCAGTACTTC.

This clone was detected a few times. The CDR3 region has the DNA TGTGCCAGCAGCTTGTTTCTAGCGGGAGGGACAGATACGCAGTATTTT. Amino acid sequence: CASSLFLAGGTDTQYF. The J gene is TRBJ2-3, the V gene TRBV5-4; 12 bases match TRBD2. The CDR3 contains 16 residues. Per germline, CDR1 SGHNT and CDR2 YYREEE (reference sequence). The trim removed 1 base at V and 3 bases at J, leaving 3 bases unmatched.

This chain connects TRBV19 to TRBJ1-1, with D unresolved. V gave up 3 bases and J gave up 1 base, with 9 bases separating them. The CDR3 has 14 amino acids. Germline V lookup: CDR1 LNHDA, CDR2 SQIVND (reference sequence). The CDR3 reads CASSMAVRNTEAFF. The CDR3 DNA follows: TGTGCCAGTAGTATGGCCGTACGGAACACTGAAGCTTTCTTT. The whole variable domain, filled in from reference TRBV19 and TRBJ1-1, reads DGGITQSPKYLFRKEGQNVTLSCEQNLNHDAMYWYRQDPGQGLRLIYYSQIVNDFQKGDIAEGYSVSREKKESFPLTVTSAQKNPTAFYLCASSMAVRNTEAFFGQGTRLTVV.

The CDR3 spells CASSTEGTQYF. The CDR3 DNA follows: TGTGCCAGCAGTACCGAGGGGACCCAGTACTTC. The chain employs TRBV27 and TRBJ2-5, with D possibly TRBD2 on 5 matching bases. V lost 5 bases to trimming and J lost 7 bases, with 8 bases between them. CDR3 length equals 11 residues. The germline V gene has CDR1 MNHEY and CDR2 SMNVEV (reference sequence).

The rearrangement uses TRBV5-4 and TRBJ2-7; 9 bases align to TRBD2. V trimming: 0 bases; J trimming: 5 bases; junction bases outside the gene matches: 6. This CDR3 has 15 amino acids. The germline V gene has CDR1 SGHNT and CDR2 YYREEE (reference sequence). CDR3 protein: CASSLVAGEPDEQYF. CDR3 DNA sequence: TGTGCCAGCAGCTTGGTAGCGGGAGAACCGGACGAGCAGTACTTC.

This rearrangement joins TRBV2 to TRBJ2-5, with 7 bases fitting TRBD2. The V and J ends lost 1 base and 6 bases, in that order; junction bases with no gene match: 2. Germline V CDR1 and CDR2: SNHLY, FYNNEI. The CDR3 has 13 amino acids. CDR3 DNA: TGTGCCAGCAGTGAAGGCGGGAGTCAGACCCAGTACTTC. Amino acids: CASSEGGSQTQYF.

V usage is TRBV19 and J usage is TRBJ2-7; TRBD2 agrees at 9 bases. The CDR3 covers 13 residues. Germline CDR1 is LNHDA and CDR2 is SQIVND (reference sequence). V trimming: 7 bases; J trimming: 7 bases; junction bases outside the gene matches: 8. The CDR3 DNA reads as TGTGCCAGTAAGGGGACTAGCCCCCAGGAGCAGTACTTC. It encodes CASKGTSPQEQYF.

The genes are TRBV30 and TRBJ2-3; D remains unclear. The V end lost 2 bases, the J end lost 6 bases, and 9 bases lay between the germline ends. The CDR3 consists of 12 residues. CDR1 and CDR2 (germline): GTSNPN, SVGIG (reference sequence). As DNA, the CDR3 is TGTGCCTGGAGTTCCTCCTATGATACGCAGTATTTT. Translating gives CAWSSSYDTQYF.

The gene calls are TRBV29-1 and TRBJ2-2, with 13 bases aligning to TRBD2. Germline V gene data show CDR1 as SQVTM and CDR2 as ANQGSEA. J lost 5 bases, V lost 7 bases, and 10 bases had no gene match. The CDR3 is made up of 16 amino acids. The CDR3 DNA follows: TGCAGCGCTGCTTCACCGGGACTAGCGGGGACCGGGGAGCTGTTTTTT. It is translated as CSAASPGLAGTGELFF.

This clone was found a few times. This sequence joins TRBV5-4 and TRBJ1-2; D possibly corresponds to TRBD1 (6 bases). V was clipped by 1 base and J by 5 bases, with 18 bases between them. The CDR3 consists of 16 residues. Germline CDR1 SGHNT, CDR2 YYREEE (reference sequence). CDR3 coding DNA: TGTGCCAGCAGCTTGTCCTCCTTGGGGGCCGGATATGGCTACACCTTC. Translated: CASSLSSLGAGYGYTF.

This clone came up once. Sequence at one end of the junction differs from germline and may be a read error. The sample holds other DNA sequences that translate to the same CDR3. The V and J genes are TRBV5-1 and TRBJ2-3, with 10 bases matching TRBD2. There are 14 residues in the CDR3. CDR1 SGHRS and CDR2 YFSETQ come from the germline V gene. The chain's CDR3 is CASSEGLAWDTQYF. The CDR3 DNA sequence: TGCGCTAGCAGCGAGGGACTAGCGTGGGATACGCAGTATTTT.

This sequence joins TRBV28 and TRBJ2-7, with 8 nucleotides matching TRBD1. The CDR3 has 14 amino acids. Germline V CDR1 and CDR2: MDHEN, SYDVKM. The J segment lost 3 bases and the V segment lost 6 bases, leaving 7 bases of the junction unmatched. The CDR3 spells CASRTRTGGYEQYF. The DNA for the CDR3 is TGTGCCAGCAGGACTAGAACAGGGGGCTACGAGCAGTACTTC.

CDR3 bases: TGTGCCAGCAGTGCAGGCGTCTCTGGAAACACCATATATTTT. Translation gives CASSAGVSGNTIYF. The V and J genes are TRBV6-5 and TRBJ1-3; D uncertain. The length of the CDR3 is 14 residues. Germline CDR1 and CDR2: MNHEY and SVGAGI. Trimming stripped 5 bases from V and 0 bases from J, with 8 bases between.

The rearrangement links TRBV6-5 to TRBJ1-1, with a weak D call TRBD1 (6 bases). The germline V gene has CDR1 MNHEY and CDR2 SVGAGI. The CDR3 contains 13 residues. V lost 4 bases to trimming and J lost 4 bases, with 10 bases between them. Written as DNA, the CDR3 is TGTGCCAGCAGTTTTCGACAGGCCACTGAAGCTTTCTTT. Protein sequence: CASSFRQATEAFF.

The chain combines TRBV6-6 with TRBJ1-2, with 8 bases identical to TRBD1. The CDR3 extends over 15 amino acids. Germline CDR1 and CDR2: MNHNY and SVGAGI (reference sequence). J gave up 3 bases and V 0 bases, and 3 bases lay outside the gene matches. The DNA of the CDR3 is TGTGCCAGCAGTTACTCGTCGACAGGGGACTATGGCTACACCTTC. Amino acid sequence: CASSYSSTGDYGYTF.

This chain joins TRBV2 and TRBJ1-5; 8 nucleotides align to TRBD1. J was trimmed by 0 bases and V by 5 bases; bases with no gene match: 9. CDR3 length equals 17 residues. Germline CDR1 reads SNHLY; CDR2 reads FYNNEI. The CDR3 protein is CASSFGQGLLSNQPQHF. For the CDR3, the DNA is TGTGCCAGCAGTTTCGGACAGGGCCTACTTAGCAATCAGCCCCAGCATTTT. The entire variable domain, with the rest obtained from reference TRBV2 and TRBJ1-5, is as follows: EPEVTQTPSHQVTQMGQEVILRCVPISNHLYFYWYRQILGQKVEFLVSFYNNEISEKSEIFDDQFSVERPDGSNFTLKIRSTKLEDSAMYFCASSFGQGLLSNQPQHFGDGTRLSIL.